In this sample, the clone carrying this T cell receptor beta chain turned up a few times. Its antigen is currently unknown. This sample is part of a study of T cells in Graves' hyperthyroidism and ophthalmopathy. Study-level background: It was at initial diagnosis, before any treatment, that peripheral blood was collected. Study conclusions and caveats: Among clonotypes expanded in thyroid above 0.001, most were also found in blood.

RNA transcripts provided the source from which TCR beta CDR3 regions were amplified. The HTBI primer set was used in a first-round RT-PCR of the TCR CDR3. Each CDR3 protein gets one entry after TCRdb re-called the multiplex PCR reads with MiXCR. The sample has nearly 750,000 distinct CDR3 sequences, around 40% seen once. V shed 6 bases and J shed 0 bases, with 14 bases lying between them. This CDR3 comprises 15 residues. Germline CDR1 SGHNT, CDR2 YENEEA. The chain couples TRBV11-3 to TRBJ1-2; perhaps TRBD1 as D (6 bases). Sequences were obtained from blood. The receptor comes from a woman aged 40-49 years with Graves' hyperthyroidism. DNA for the CDR3: TGTGCCAGCAGGGAAACCGGACAGACTAACTATGGCTACACCTTC. Amino acids: CASRETGQTNYGYTF.